The 25 T cell receptor gamma chains presented below share a single source sample, sequenced in a study of gamma delta lymphoproliferative disorders and STAT genes. TCRdb re-called the multiplex PCR reads with CATT. The table lists a few thousand gamma-chain clones, roughly 8.2% of them singletons. Genomic DNA from isolated PBMCs served as the sequencing template. Sequenced input: blood. These receptors all stem from a human donor in good health.

This clone was seen only once. This rearrangement joins TRGV2 to TRGJP2. TCRdb supplies no J gene; here it was assigned by aligning the nucleotide sequence to germline. Looked up from germline, CDR1 is EGSNGY and CDR2 is YDSYNSKV. The CDR3 is made up of 13 amino acids. CDR3 in amino acids: CATLRSSDWIKTF. The CDR3 region has the DNA TGTGCAACCCTGAGGAGTAGTGATTGGATCAAGACGTTT.

This clone was observed at least ten times. The chain combines TRGV8 with TRGJP1. Assignment of the J gene here rests on matching the DNA to germline, because TCRdb gives none. CDR1 and CDR2 (germline): VENAVY, YDSYNSRV. With 1 base clipped from V and 6 bases from J, the junction kept 5 bases outside the gene matches. The CDR3 has 14 amino acids. CDR3 loop: CATWDSIPGWFKIF. CDR3 coding DNA: TGTGCCACCTGGGATAGTATCCCTGGTTGGTTCAAGATATTT.

This clone was observed many times. The chain is built from TRGV8 and TRGJ1 or TRGJ2. The J gene is absent in TCRdb and was assigned here via DNA matching to germline. The CDR3 is made up of 15 amino acids. Trimming removed 2 bases from V and 0 bases from J; junction bases left unmatched: 7. CDR1 and CDR2 (germline): VENAVY, YDSYNSRV. CDR3 sequence reads: CATWDMRGNYYKKLF. CDR3 DNA: TGTGCCACCTGGGATATGCGGGGGAATTATTATAAGAAACTCTTT.

Relative to its sample, this clone is medium-sized. The CDR3 reads CATWDRRRGYKKLF. The DNA for the CDR3 is TGTGCCACCTGGGACAGGCGCCGAGGGTATAAGAAACTCTTT. This chain links TRGV3 with TRGJ1 or TRGJ2. The J gene, not given by TCRdb, was assigned here from a germline match of the nucleotide sequence. CDR1 and CDR2 (germline): VTNTFY, YDVSTARD (reference sequence). With 0 bases clipped from V and 7 bases from J, the junction kept 9 bases outside the gene matches. The CDR3 is 14 amino acids.

In its sample, this clone ranks as medium-sized. The chain combines TRGV10 with TRGJP1. No J gene was available from TCRdb, and it was assigned here by a germline match of the DNA. TRGV10 is filed as an ORF, its function uncertain. This CDR3 has 14 residues. V dropped 8 bases and J dropped 0; count of bases not matched to a gene: 4. The CDR3 region is CAAWVYTTGWFKIF. The DNA of the CDR3 is TGTGCTGCGTGGGTATATACCACTGGTTGGTTCAAGATATTT.

This clone is medium-sized. The chain links TRGV11 to TRGJP1. Here the J gene was assigned by germline matching of the DNA, as TCRdb has none. TRGV11 carries the ORF label, with uncertain function. CDR3 length: 16 residues. V was pared by 15 bases and J by 1 base, with 17 bases of the junction left unmatched. Here the CDR3 DNA reads TGTGCCGGCCCTTGGGGAGGTTGTACCACTGGTTGGTTCAAGATATTT. As protein: CAGPWGGCTTGWFKIF.

This clone is medium-sized. The DNA is omitted, as the CDR3 cannot be located on it reliably, and the CDR3 follows TCRdb's listing. No J gene was assigned, while the V gene was called as TRGV11. Being an ORF, TRGV11 has a function that is uncertain. The CDR3 is 18 amino acids in total, end residues counted. The CDR3: CTTVPAGPRDGADWIKTF.

This clone is medium-sized by share. The chain is built from TRGV8 and TRGJP2. No J segment appears in TCRdb, so it was assigned here by matching the sequence to germline. Germline values: CDR1 VENAVY, CDR2 YDSYNSRV. CDR3 length: 14 amino acids. V was pared by 2 bases and J by 3 bases, with 3 bases of the junction left unmatched. The CDR3 loop reads CATWDIGSDWIKTF. CDR3 in DNA: TGTGCCACCTGGGATATAGGTAGTGATTGGATCAAGACGTTT.

This clone has just one count. This chain connects TRGV10 to TRGJ1 or TRGJ2. The J gene is absent in TCRdb and was assigned here via DNA matching to germline. TRGV10 is treated as an ORF (open reading frame) with a function not yet certain. CDR3 size: 11 residues. After removal of 13 bases from V and 12 bases from J, the junction contained 16 bases not matched to a gene. In nucleotides, the CDR3 is TGTGCTGGGGATGGGGCCCATAGGAAACTCTTT. The encoded protein is CAGDGAHRKLF.

By frequency in the sample, this clone is medium-sized. The J gene is TRGJP1, the V gene TRGV10. The J gene is not listed in TCRdb, so it was assigned here from a DNA match to germline. Being an ORF, TRGV10 has a function that is uncertain. The CDR3 is 14 amino acids. After removal of 8 bases from V and 3 bases from J, the junction contained 7 bases not matched to a gene. CDR3 residues: CAAWDGATGWFKIF. The CDR3 bases are TGTGCTGCGTGGGATGGGGCCACTGGTTGGTTCAAGATATTT.

This clone is medium-sized within its sample. The rearrangement joins TRGV11 to TRGJ1 or TRGJ2. TCRdb leaves out the J gene; it was filled in here by matching the DNA to germline. TRGV11 is annotated as an ORF whose role is uncertain. CDR3 length: 17 amino acids. With 0 bases clipped from V and 4 bases from J, the junction kept 12 bases outside the gene matches. Here the CDR3 reads CACWIRHRRDNYYKKLF. CDR3 DNA sequence: TGTGCCTGCTGGATTAGGCACCGCCGAGATAACTATTATAAGAAACTCTTT.

By share of the sample, this clone is medium-sized. Other DNA sequences from this sample encode an identical CDR3 as well. This sequence joins TRGV2 and TRGJP2. TCRdb is silent on the J gene; assignment here came from matching the DNA to germline. CDR1 is EGSNGY, CDR2 YDSYNSKV, per germline. There are 15 residues in the CDR3. V lost 0 bases and J lost 0; bases outside the gene matches: 1. The DNA for the CDR3 is TGTGCCACCTGGGACGGGTATAGTAGTGATTGGATCAAGACGTTT. Translation gives CATWDGYSSDWIKTF.

By share, this clone ranks as medium-sized (0.01 to 0.1%). V is TRGV2 and J is TRGJ1 or TRGJ2. The J gene, not given by TCRdb, was assigned here from a germline match of the nucleotide sequence. Germline values: CDR1 EGSNGY, CDR2 YDSYNSKV. The CDR3 contains 14 residues. J lost 3 bases, V lost 3 bases, and 8 bases had no gene match. CDR3 sequence: CATWDLVIYYKKLF. CDR3 nucleotides: TGTGCCACCTGGGACCTAGTTATTTATTATAAGAAACTCTTT.

Judged by abundance, this clone is medium-sized. V is TRGV2 and J is TRGJP1. The J gene, left out of TCRdb, was set here by checking the DNA against germline. The germline V gene has CDR1 EGSNGY and CDR2 YDSYNSKV. The CDR3 is 14 residues long. V lost 3 bases to trimming and J lost 5 bases; unmatched junction nucleotides: 6. CDR3 sequence: CATWDWLTGWFKIF. In DNA, the CDR3 is TGTGCCACCTGGGACTGGTTGACTGGTTGGTTCAAGATATTT.

This clone has more than one count but fewer than ten. A much larger clone sits a single nucleotide away, making a read error possible. Additional DNA sequences in this sample encode the identical CDR3. The gene calls are TRGV10 and TRGJP1. Here the J gene came from matching the DNA to germline, since TCRdb omits it. TRGV10 is identified as an open reading frame with a role that is uncertain. The length of the CDR3 is 12 residues. V shed 8 bases and J 12 bases; nucleotides not matched to a gene: 10. CDR3 in amino acids: CAAWDSEGFKIF. CDR3 DNA sequence: TGTGCTGCGTGGGACTCAGAAGGGTTCAAGATATTT.

This clone ranks as medium-sized (0.01 to 0.1%). V is TRGV3 and J is TRGJ1 or TRGJ2. TCRdb records no J gene; here it was assigned by comparing the DNA to germline. The CDR3 is made up of 16 amino acids. Germline trimming cut 0 bases from V and 0 bases from J; bases unmatched to any gene: 8. The germline CDR1 and CDR2 sequences are VTNTFY and YDVSTARD (reference sequence). CDR3 nucleotide sequence: TGTGCCACCTGGGACAGGCCCCAAGGGAATTATTATAAGAAACTCTTT. Amino acid sequence: CATWDRPQGNYYKKLF.

This clone was counted ten times or more. The chain has TRGV4 and TRGJ1 or TRGJ2. The J gene is not listed in TCRdb, so it was assigned here from a DNA match to germline. The V segment lost 6 bases and the J segment 0 bases; nucleotides outside the gene matches: 8. The CDR3 spans 14 residues. In germline, CDR1 is EGSTGY, CDR2 YDSYTSSV. The chain's CDR3 is CATWFHSNYYKKLF. The CDR3, as DNA: TGTGCCACCTGGTTTCATTCGAATTATTATAAGAAACTCTTT.

This clone is medium-sized (0.01 to 0.1%). The J gene is TRGJ1 or TRGJ2, the V gene TRGV3. TCRdb carries no J gene annotation; the J gene was assigned here by matching the DNA with germline. V trimming: 0 bases; J trimming: 0 bases; junction bases outside the gene matches: 8. This CDR3 is built from 16 residues. CDR1 VTNTFY and CDR2 YDVSTARD come from the germline V gene (reference sequence). The CDR3 DNA reads TGTGCCACCTGGGACAGGCCGCGTTCGAATTATTATAAGAAACTCTTT. Its translation: CATWDRPRSNYYKKLF.

Ten or more counts support this clone. J is TRGJ1 or TRGJ2 and V is TRGV4. No J gene was available from TCRdb, and it was assigned here by a germline match of the DNA. This CDR3 spans 11 amino acids. Germline CDR1 and CDR2: EGSTGY and YDSYTSSV. The trim removed 4 bases at V and 6 bases at J, leaving 3 bases unmatched. CDR3 bases: TGTGCCACCTGGGAGGTTTATAAGAAACTCTTT. This sequence encodes CATWEVYKKLF.

Judged by abundance, this clone is medium-sized. This chain uses TRGV4 with TRGJP1. The J gene is not listed in TCRdb, so it was assigned here from a DNA match to germline. The ends lost 1 base at V and 6 bases at J; junction bases unmatched: 8. The CDR3 is 15 residues long. Germline V lookup: CDR1 EGSTGY, CDR2 YDSYTSSV. CDR3 sequence reads: CATWDGELSGWFKIF. In DNA form, the CDR3 reads TGTGCCACCTGGGATGGCGAGCTTTCTGGTTGGTTCAAGATATTT.

By share of the sample, this clone is medium-sized. The V call is TRGV9, the J call TRGJ1 or TRGJ2. The J gene was not available in TCRdb and was assigned here by matching the DNA to germline segments. With 10 bases clipped from V and 0 bases from J, the junction kept 3 bases outside the gene matches. The germline CDR1 and CDR2 sequences are GITISATS and ISYDGTV (reference sequence). The CDR3 consists of 11 residues. CDR3 in amino acids: CALLNYYKKLF. The CDR3 nucleotides read TGTGCCTTATTGAATTATTATAAGAAACTCTTT.

In this sample, this clone is medium-sized. V usage is TRGV2 and J usage is TRGJ1 or TRGJ2. Because TCRdb records no J gene, it was assigned here through a match of the DNA to germline. Germline V gene sequence: CDR1 EGSNGY, CDR2 YDSYNSKV. This CDR3 is built from 14 residues. The V gene end was trimmed by 0 bases and the J gene end by 0 bases; junction bases not matched to a gene: 2. The CDR3, as DNA: TGTGCCACCTGGGACGGGTCGAATTATTATAAGAAACTCTTT. Protein: CATWDGSNYYKKLF.

As for this clone: In the same sample, other DNA sequences code for this CDR3. The rearrangement uses TRGV4 and TRGJP1. No J segment appears in TCRdb, so it was assigned here by matching the sequence to germline. The V gene's germline CDR1 is EGSTGY and CDR2 YDSYTSSV. Trimming at V came to 1 base and at J to 12 bases, leaving 5 bases not matched to a gene. The CDR3 has 12 residues. The CDR3 sequence: CATWDGRGFKIF. The CDR3 DNA reads as TGTGCCACCTGGGATGGCAGGGGGTTCAAGATATTT.

This clone has a count of ten or more. This chain uses TRGV9 with TRGJP. TCRdb does not report a J gene; here it was assigned by matching the DNA to germline references. CDR3 size: 17 residues. Germline V lookup: CDR1 GITISATS, CDR2 ISYDGTV (reference sequence). V gave up 0 bases and J gave up 6 bases; unmatched junction bases: 5. CDR3 nucleotide sequence: TGTGCCTTGTGGGAGGTGCTCGGAGAGTTGGGCAAAAAAATCAAGGTATTT. Residues: CALWEVLGELGKKIKVF.

In its sample, this clone ranks as medium-sized. The chain is built from TRGV9 and TRGJ1 or TRGJ2. TCRdb is silent on the J gene; assignment here came from matching the DNA to germline. The ends lost 0 bases at V and 5 bases at J; junction bases unmatched: 4. Germline V CDR1 and CDR2: GITISATS, ISYDGTV (reference sequence). The CDR3 totals 13 residues. The CDR3 protein is CALWEVLDYKKLF. The CDR3, as DNA: TGTGCCTTGTGGGAGGTGCTCGATTATAAGAAACTCTTT.